A selection of T cell receptor beta chains follows, all from one sample in a study of prognosis after radiotherapy for stage I lung cancer. TCRdb reanalysed the multiplex PCR reads using MiXCR and keeps one entry per CDR3 protein. The table has 14,000 or so distinct CDR3 sequences, around half seen once. This specimen consisted of PBMCs, obtained before or after stereotactic body radiation therapy (not recorded which). The receptors derive from a donor over 45 with non-small cell lung cancer. The CDR3 runs from the conserved cysteine through the conserved F or W. D genes are given only for firm matches. Only part of the rows carry a size: once, few, many, or a class if the clone is expanded.

D	size	J	V	length	DNA	CDR3
NA	few	TRBJ1-6	TRBV20-1	14	TGCAGTGCTAGAAAGGGGCGGGATAATTCACCCCTCCACTTT	CSARKGRDNSPLHF
NA	NA	TRBJ1-2	TRBV30	16	TGTGCCTGGCTGGGATGGAGGAGAGGTCGGAATCTTGGCTACACCTTC	CAWLGWRRGRNLGYTF
NA	many	TRBJ2-1	TRBV29-1	11	TGCAGCGTTGAACGATACAATGAGCAGTTCTTC	CSVERYNEQFF
TRBD2	NA	TRBJ2-3	TRBV6-2/TRBV6-3	14	TGTGCCAGCAGTGAAGGACTAGCGGGAGATACGCAGTATTTT	CASSEGLAGDTQYF
TRBD2	NA	TRBJ2-2	TRBV20-1	15	TGCAGTGCTAGAGGGGCTAGCGGGTTTACCGGGGAGCTGTTTTTT	CSARGASGFTGELFF
NA	NA	TRBJ2-7	TRBV20-1	14	TGCAGTGCTAGATATCGACAGTGGTGGCTCGAGCAGTACTTC	CSARYRQWWLEQYF
TRBD2	NA	TRBJ2-3	TRBV6-1	14	TGTGCCAGCAGGGGACTATCTGGATCCGATACGCAGTATTTT	CASRGLSGSDTQYF
NA	medium-sized	TRBJ1-2	TRBV28	15	TGTGCCAGCAGTTTCCCCCCTTATTTGGGATATGGCTACACCTTC	CASSFPPYLGYGYTF
NA	many	TRBJ1-1	TRBV6-2/TRBV6-3	16	TGTGCCAGCAGCCACCAGGCAGAGCTCATGAACACTGAAGCTTTCTTT	CASSHQAELMNTEAFF
NA	NA	TRBJ2-3	TRBV19	14	TGTGCCAGTAGTATCCCCCGGGGGCTGGATACGCAGTATTTT	CASSIPRGLDTQYF
NA	many	TRBJ2-7	TRBV3-1	14	TGTGCCAGCCGTCGAGAGTTTCCTCTGTACGAGCAGTACTTC	CASRREFPLYEQYF
TRBD2	NA	TRBJ2-5	TRBV10-2	16	TGCGCCAGCAGTGAGTCAACTAGCGGGAGCCCAGAGACCCAGTACTTC	CASSESTSGSPETQYF
TRBD1	many	TRBJ1-5	TRBV7-9	18	TGTGCCAGCAGCTTAGAGGGCTGGACAGGGTCGGGCAATCAGCCCCAGCATTTT	CASSLEGWTGSGNQPQHF
NA	many	TRBJ2-7	TRBV5-4	13	TGTGCCAGCAGCTTGGCCTTAGGGGACGAGCAGTACTTC	CASSLALGDEQYF
TRBD1	medium-sized	TRBJ1-6	TRBV5-1	16	TGCGCCAGCAGCTTGGGATCTGGGACAGCGAATTCACCCCTCCACTTT	CASSLGSGTANSPLHF
TRBD2	NA	TRBJ2-3	TRBV25-1	15	TGTGCCATCAGCGGGGTAGCGGGAGTGGCAGATACGCAGTATTTT	CAISGVAGVADTQYF
NA	NA	TRBJ2-1	TRBV28	13	TGTGCCAGCAAAACAAGGTTCTACAATGAGCAGTTCTTC	CASKTRFYNEQFF
NA	NA	TRBJ1-1	TRBV4-1	13	TGCGCCAGCAGCCAACGGGAGATCACTGAAGCTTTCTTT	CASSQREITEAFF
NA	NA	TRBJ1-1	TRBV7-3	17	TGTGCCAGCAGCATAAGCCGGCGTGGAGGATTGAACACTGAAGCTTTCTTT	CASSISRRGGLNTEAFF
NA	NA	TRBJ2-1	TRBV20-1	15	TGCAGTGCCACCATGCCCTACCCTGAGACGAATGAGCAGTTCTTC	CSATMPYPETNEQFF
TRBD1	medium-sized	TRBJ2-3	TRBV20-1	13	TGCAGTGCTTTATTACAGGGGGCAGATACGCAGTATTTT	CSALLQGADTQYF
TRBD2	NA	TRBJ2-5	TRBV2	14	TGTGCCAGTGGGGGTAGCGGGGGGCAAGATACCCAGTACTTC	CASGGSGGQDTQYF
NA	once	TRBJ1-2	TRBV29-1	12	TGCATCGTTGTAGGGACAATAGAGGGCTACACCTTC	CIVVGTIEGYTF
TRBD2	NA	TRBJ2-1	TRBV29-1	12	TGCAGCGTTGACCCGGGGGGGTATTGGCAGTTCTTC	CSVDPGGYWQFF
TRBD1	few	TRBJ1-1	TRBV18	15	TGTGCCAGCTCACCAAGGACAGGCTTGAACACTGAAGCTTTCTTT	CASSPRTGLNTEAFF
NA	NA	TRBJ2-3	TRBV2	15	TGTGCCAGCAGTAATCTACCGAAGTCCACGGATACGCAGTATTTT	CASSNLPKSTDTQYF
NA	NA	TRBJ2-1	TRBV7-2	12	TGTGCCAGCAGCTTAGGGGGGACTGTGCAGTTCTTC	CASSLGGTVQFF
NA	NA	TRBJ2-2	TRBV10-3	14	TGTGCCATCACGGAGGGACGAAACACCGGGGAGCTGTTTTTT	CAITEGRNTGELFF
TRBD2	NA	TRBJ2-3	TRBV20-1	16	TGCAGTGCTAGTCTTCTAGCGGGGGGTAGTACAGATACGCAGTATTTT	CSASLLAGGSTDTQYF
NA	NA	TRBJ2-3	TRBV20-1	17	TGCAGTGCTAGAGATCGGGTGCGGCACCGTTTCACAGATACGCAGTATTTT	CSARDRVRHRFTDTQYF
TRBD1	NA	TRBJ2-2	TRBV2	16	TGTGCCAGCACTTTATGGCAGGGGGCGTGGACCGGTGAGCTGTTTTTT	CASTLWQGAWTGELFF
NA	NA	TRBJ2-1	TRBV28	13	TGTGCCAGCCTAGTGGGTTTGGACAATGAGCAGTTCTTC	CASLVGLDNEQFF
NA	NA	TRBJ2-7	TRBV9	16	TGTGCCAGAAGCGCCGCAGGGGGGTCGAGGCAGTACGAGCAGTACTTC	CARSAAGGSRQYEQYF
NA	many	TRBJ1-5	TRBV27	15	TGTGCCAGCAGTTTTCTTATGGGAGGGGGTCAGCCCCAGCATTTT	CASSFLMGGGQPQHF
TRBD2	NA	TRBJ2-5	TRBV28	17	TGTGCCAGCAGGCGACTAGCGGGAGCTGGGTTGGGAGAGACCCAGTACTTC	CASRRLAGAGLGETQYF
TRBD2	NA	TRBJ2-7	TRBV11-2	14	TGTGCCAGCAGCTTACCTATAGCGGGGGGGGAGCAGTACTTC	CASSLPIAGGEQYF
NA	many	TRBJ1-4	TRBV5-6	15	TGTGCCAGCAGCATTCAACAGGGTGACGGTGAAAAACTGTTTTTT	CASSIQQGDGEKLFF
NA	many	TRBJ2-5	TRBV10-3	12	TGTGCCATCGGACACGACCAAGAGACCCAGTACTTC	CAIGHDQETQYF
NA	medium-sized	TRBJ1-3	TRBV28	13	TGTGCCAGCAGCTTCGGAGCTGGAAACACCATATATTTT	CASSFGAGNTIYF
TRBD2	NA	TRBJ2-7	TRBV6-2/TRBV6-3	13	TGTGCCAGCAGTTCCACTAGCGGGAGGGACAGGTACTTC	CASSSTSGRDRYF
NA	NA	TRBJ2-3	TRBV6-2/TRBV6-3	17	TGTGCCAGCAGTGAAGCGTGGGGTAGCCGCTCGTCCGATACGCAGTATTTT	CASSEAWGSRSSDTQYF
TRBD2	NA	TRBJ2-2	TRBV7-3	16	TGTGCCAGAAGAAAGGGACTAGCGGGGGTCACCGGGGAGCTGTTTTTT	CARRKGLAGVTGELFF
NA	NA	TRBJ1-2	TRBV15	14	TGTACCACCAGCAGATATCGAGCAGGGCGCGGCTACACCTTC	CTTSRYRAGRGYTF
NA	NA	TRBJ1-6	TRBV20-1	16	TGCAGTGCTAGAGATGGAGCAAGAGGGTCCAATTCACCCCTCCACTTT	CSARDGARGSNSPLHF
NA	many	TRBJ2-3	TRBV18	12	TGTGCCAGCTCACCACCGACAGTTGGGCAGTATTTT	CASSPPTVGQYF
NA	many	TRBJ1-1	TRBV24-1	13	TGTGCCACCATGGGGGAGGAGAACACTGAAGCTTTCTTT	CATMGEENTEAFF
NA	NA	TRBJ2-2	TRBV7-2	15	TGTGCCAGCAGCCCAGACAGGTCTGGTACCGGGGAGCTGTTTTTT	CASSPDRSGTGELFF
NA	many	TRBJ1-5	TRBV15	16	TGTGCCACCAGCAGAGATATCGGCGGATCGGGGAAGCCCCAGCATTTT	CATSRDIGGSGKPQHF
TRBD1	NA	TRBJ1-4	TRBV20-1	13	TGCAGTGCTAGAAGGGGACAGAATGAAAAACTGTTTTTT	CSARRGQNEKLFF
NA	NA	TRBJ1-6	TRBV27	14	TGTGCCAGCAGTTTTCTGAGGGGACGTTCACCCCTCCACTTT	CASSFLRGRSPLHF
TRBD1	NA	TRBJ1-2	TRBV24-1	14	TGTGCCACCGGGGACAGGGCCTCTCACTATGGCTACACCTTC	CATGDRASHYGYTF
NA	many	TRBJ1-1	TRBV18	14	TGTGCCAGCTCACCTTCCAACATGAACACTGAAGCTTTCTTT	CASSPSNMNTEAFF
NA	NA	TRBJ2-1	TRBV12-3/TRBV12-4	12	TGTGCCAGCAGGCTAAGGAACAATGAGCAGTTCTTC	CASRLRNNEQFF
NA	NA	TRBJ2-7	TRBV7-6	15	TGTGCCAACAGCTTAACTTATTCAGGCCGTGACGAGCAGTACTTC	CANSLTYSGRDEQYF
NA	many	TRBJ1-5	TRBV19	14	TGTGCCAGTAGTATACTCGGGACCGATCAGCCCCAGCATTTT	CASSILGTDQPQHF
NA	NA	TRBJ2-7	TRBV6-8	15	TGTGCCAGCAGTGCCTCGGGGGGCGGCTCCTACGAGCAGTACTTC	CASSASGGGSYEQYF
NA	many	TRBJ2-1	TRBV5-4	15	TGTGCCAGCAGCTTTGGGACCGAGTTGCTCAATGAGCAGTTCTTC	CASSFGTELLNEQFF
TRBD1	many	TRBJ2-1	TRBV5-1	15	TGCGCCAGCAGCTACTCCGGGACAGCCTACAATGAGCAGTTCTTC	CASSYSGTAYNEQFF
NA	medium-sized	TRBJ1-5	TRBV7-2	14	TGTGCCAGCAGCTTAGGACAGGACTACGAGCCCCAGCATTTT	CASSLGQDYEPQHF